A single sample gave rise to the 19 T cell receptor beta chains below, sequenced in a study of Graves' ophthalmopathy and Graves' hyperthyroidism. Researchers took RNA transcripts and amplified TCR beta CDR3 regions from them. Second-round multiplex PCR came after a first-round RT-PCR that employed HTBI primers. Via MiXCR, TCRdb re-called the multiplex PCR reads, giving one row per CDR3 protein. The sample shows about 500,000 distinct CDR3 sequences, approximately 37% of them seen only once. The material sequenced was peripheral blood or thyroid tissue (not recorded which). Every receptor here comes from an adult man with Graves' hyperthyroidism.

Notes on this clonotype: Given a much more abundant clone one base away, this may be a read error. The chain recombines TRBV7-9 with TRBJ1-4; D uncertain. Germline V gives CDR1 SEHNR, CDR2 FQNEAQ (reference sequence). The CDR3 has 14 residues. In DNA, the CDR3 is TGTGCCAGCACCCTAACAGATACTAATGAAAAACTGTTGTTT. Translating gives CASTLTDTNEKLLF.

This clonotype has only a few counts. The chain combines TRBV12-3 or TRBV12-4 with TRBJ2-7; no clear D. The V and J ends lost 3 bases and 3 bases respectively, with 18 bases between them. The CDR3 is 16 residues long. CDR3 residues: CASSFDFLGSDYEQYF. The CDR3 DNA reads as TGTGCCAGCAGTTTTGACTTCTTGGGCTCTGACTACGAGCAGTACTTC.

This clonotype was observed many times. The chain carries TRBV20-1 and TRBJ1-5, with D unclear. This CDR3 has 12 amino acids. V dropped 3 bases and J dropped 2 bases, with 5 bases sitting between them. Germline-derived CDR1 and CDR2 are DFQATT and SNEGSKA (reference sequence). DNA of the CDR3: TGCAGTGCTAGGCCGGGCAATCAGCCCCAGCATTTT. This translates into CSARPGNQPQHF.

V and J are TRBV7-9 and TRBJ2-7; 10 bases agree with TRBD1. This CDR3 region has 14 residues. CDR1 SEHNR and CDR2 FQNEAQ come from the germline V gene (reference sequence). The V and J ends lost 6 bases and 6 bases, in that order; junction bases with no gene match: 8. For the CDR3, the DNA is TGTGCCAGCAGTCCCAGGACAGGGGGACTCGAGCAGTACTTC. This encodes CASSPRTGGLEQYF.

This clonotype has ten or more counts. CDR3 sequence (DNA): TGCGCCAGCAGTGCACTCCTCTACGAGCAGTACTTC. Protein product: CASSALLYEQYF. The chain has TRBV10-2 and TRBJ2-7; D call uncertain. Trimming took off 4 bases at V and 3 bases at J, with 7 bases between the two ends. The CDR3 contains 12 residues. Germline V gives CDR1 WSHSY, CDR2 SAAADI.

This clonotype was recorded a few times. This may stem from a read error, because a much larger clone lies one nucleotide away. The chain has TRBV19 and TRBJ1-5; 7 bases are shared with TRBD1. The CDR3 has 15 amino acids. J lost 6 bases, V lost 3 bases, and 8 bases had no gene match. Germline loops: CDR1 LNHDA, CDR2 SQIVND (reference sequence). The CDR3 DNA reads as TGTGCCAGTAGTATTGTGCTGGCAGGGGGTCAGCCCCAGCATTTT. It encodes CASSIVLAGGQPQHF.

This clonotype was seen more than once but under ten times. V gene TRBV24-1 combines with J gene TRBJ2-2, with D possibly matching TRBD2 (6 bases). CDR1 and CDR2 (germline): KGHDR, SFDVKD. The CDR3 loop spans 16 amino acids. Trimming removed 1 base from V and 1 base from J, with 9 bases in between. Here the CDR3 reads CATSDLRRENTGELFF. As DNA, the CDR3 is TGTGCCACCAGTGATTTACGGCGGGAGAACACCGGGGAGCTGTTTTTT.

This clonotype was detected many times. This sequence joins TRBV29-1 and TRBJ1-2; 12 nucleotides agree with TRBD1. The CDR3 consists of 16 residues. Per the germline V gene, CDR1 is SQVTM and CDR2 is ANQGSEA. J was trimmed by 1 base and V by 6 bases; bases with no gene match: 9. The CDR3 region has the DNA TGCAGCGTCGGGGGGACAGGGGGCTTTTTTAACTATGGCTACACCTTC. Protein product: CSVGGTGGFFNYGYTF.

This clonotype appeared a single time. The V and J genes are TRBV2 and TRBJ1-1; 7 bases fit TRBD1. This CDR3 is 14 amino acids long. J gave up 7 bases and V 6 bases, and 11 bases lay outside the gene matches. The germline V gene has CDR1 SNHLY and CDR2 FYNNEI. This chain's CDR3 is CASSGTTGHIEAFF. CDR3 nucleotide sequence: TGTGCCAGCAGCGGGACGACAGGGCACATTGAAGCTTTCTTT.

This clonotype was recorded many times. The CDR3: CASSLLQGQGQGEQYF. In DNA, the CDR3 is TGTGCCAGCAGCTTGTTGCAAGGACAGGGGCAGGGCGAGCAGTACTTC. This chain uses TRBV5-5 with TRBJ2-7, with 9 bases that match TRBD1. This CDR3 contains 16 residues. The germline gives CDR1 SGHKS, CDR2 YYEKEE (reference sequence). After removal of 1 base from V and 6 bases from J, the junction contained 11 bases not matched to a gene.

This clonotype was seen many times. The rearrangement uses TRBV2 and TRBJ1-1; 7 positions agree with TRBD1. Germline assignment: CDR1 SNHLY and CDR2 FYNNEI. The CDR3 is made up of 14 amino acids. Trimming cost V 5 bases and J 5 bases; bases outside gene matches: 8. CDR3 region: CASSSRQGGTEAFF. CDR3 sequence (DNA): TGTGCCAGCAGTTCCAGACAGGGCGGGACTGAAGCTTTCTTT.

This clonotype was counted at least ten times. V gene TRBV7-2 combines with J gene TRBJ1-1, with unresolved D. Germline V gives CDR1 SGHTA, CDR2 FQGNSA. With 5 bases removed from V and 8 bases from J, the gap between germline ends came to 18 bases. CDR3 size: 14 residues. The CDR3 DNA follows: TGTGCCAGCAGCCCCCGCGGACGTGAGAGCGAAGCTTTCTTT. This encodes CASSPRGRESEAFF.

This clonotype was picked up a small number of times. A read error is likely, as this CDR3 ends without the conserved phenylalanine or tryptophan. CDR3 protein: CAISQSPGSGTEAFL. For the CDR3, the DNA is TGTGCCATCAGTCAGTCACCAGGGTCGGGCACTGAAGCTTTCCTT. The rearrangement links TRBV10-3 to TRBJ1-1; D is perhaps TRBD1 (5 bases). The CDR3 totals 15 residues. CDR1 ENHRY and CDR2 SYGVKD come from the germline V gene.

As regards this clonotype: A much larger clone is a single base away; this may be a read error. The chain carries TRBV3-1 and TRBJ1-5; D unclear. The CDR3 runs 13 residues. CDR1 LGHDT and CDR2 YNNKEL come from the germline V gene (reference sequence). CDR3 nucleotides: TGTGCCAGCAGCCCGAGCTCCGGTCAGTCCCAGCATTTT. It translates to CASSPSSGQSQHF.

This clonotype was picked up many times. The chain uses TRBV20-1 and TRBJ2-7; D is ambiguous. Per germline, CDR1 DFQATT and CDR2 SNEGSKA (reference sequence). The CDR3 extends over 11 amino acids. V was shortened by 1 base and J by 3 bases, with 4 bases between the two germline ends. CDR3 sequence (DNA): TGCAGTGCTAGAGGGGGCTACGAGCAGTACTTC. This encodes CSARGGYEQYF.

The table lists this clonotype with many counts. V and J are TRBV20-1 and TRBJ2-7; 7 nucleotides line up with TRBD1. CDR3 length: 14 residues. The trim removed 0 bases at V and 7 bases at J, leaving 9 bases unmatched. Per the germline V gene, CDR1 is DFQATT and CDR2 is SNEGSKA (reference sequence). CDR3 in DNA: TGCAGTGCTAGAGACCCGACAGGGTCTTGGGAGCAGTACTTC. It yields the protein CSARDPTGSWEQYF.

This clonotype came up many times. V usage is TRBV24-1 and J usage is TRBJ1-5, with D tentatively TRBD1 (6 bases). This CDR3 comprises 15 residues. V was trimmed by 5 bases and J by 3 bases, leaving 13 bases between them. CDR1 and CDR2 (germline): KGHDR, SFDVKD. The CDR3 spells CATSAQGQHNQPQHF. The CDR3 nucleotides read TGTGCCACCAGTGCCCAAGGACAGCACAATCAGCCCCAGCATTTT.

The V call is TRBV7-9, the J call TRBJ1-4; 9 bases align to TRBD1. Germline assignment: CDR1 SEHNR and CDR2 FQNEAQ (reference sequence). Trimming removed 5 bases from V and 7 bases from J; junction bases left unmatched: 5. CDR3 length equals 14 residues. In DNA, the CDR3 is TGTGCCAGCAGCCTGGACAGGGGTGTTGAAAAACTGTTTTTT. Amino acids: CASSLDRGVEKLFF.

This clonotype was counted only a few times. The chain carries TRBV7-6 and TRBJ1-2, with TRBD1 matching 7 bases. Germline trimming cut 7 bases from V and 10 bases from J; bases unmatched to any gene: 15. The CDR3 loop spans 14 amino acids. The germline V gene encodes CDR1 SGHVS and CDR2 FNYEAQ. The CDR3, as DNA: TGTGCCAGCAAACCCCAGGGGGGGAGGGGGTACTACACCTTC. Protein sequence: CASKPQGGRGYYTF. Looking up the rest from reference TRBV7-6 and TRBJ1-2 gives the full variable domain: GAGVSQSPRYKVTKRGQDVALRCDPISGHVSLYWYRQALGQGPEFLTYFNYEAQQDKSGLPNDRFSAERPEGSISTLTIQRTEQRDSAMYRCASKPQGGRGYYTFGSGTRLTVV.